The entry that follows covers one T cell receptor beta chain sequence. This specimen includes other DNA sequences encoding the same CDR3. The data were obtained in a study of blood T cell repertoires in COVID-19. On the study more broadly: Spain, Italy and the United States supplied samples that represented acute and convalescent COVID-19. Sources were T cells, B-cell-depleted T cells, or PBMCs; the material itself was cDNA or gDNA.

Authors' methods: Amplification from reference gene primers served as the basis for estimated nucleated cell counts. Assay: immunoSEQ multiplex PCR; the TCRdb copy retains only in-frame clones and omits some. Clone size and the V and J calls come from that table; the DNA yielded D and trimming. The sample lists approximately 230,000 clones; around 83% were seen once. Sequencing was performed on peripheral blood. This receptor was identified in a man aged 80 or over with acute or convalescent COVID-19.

DNA of the CDR3: TGTGCCAGCAGCCAGCAGGGGTCGTACGAGCAGTACTTC. This gives the protein CASSQQGSYEQYF. The chain employs TRBV3-1 (or the pseudogene TRBV3-2) and TRBJ2-7, with D possibly being TRBD1 (6 bases). Trimming cost V 3 bases and J 4 bases, with 10 bases left between them. Per the germline V gene, CDR1 is LGHDT and CDR2 is YNNKEL (reference sequence). CDR3 length equals 13 residues.